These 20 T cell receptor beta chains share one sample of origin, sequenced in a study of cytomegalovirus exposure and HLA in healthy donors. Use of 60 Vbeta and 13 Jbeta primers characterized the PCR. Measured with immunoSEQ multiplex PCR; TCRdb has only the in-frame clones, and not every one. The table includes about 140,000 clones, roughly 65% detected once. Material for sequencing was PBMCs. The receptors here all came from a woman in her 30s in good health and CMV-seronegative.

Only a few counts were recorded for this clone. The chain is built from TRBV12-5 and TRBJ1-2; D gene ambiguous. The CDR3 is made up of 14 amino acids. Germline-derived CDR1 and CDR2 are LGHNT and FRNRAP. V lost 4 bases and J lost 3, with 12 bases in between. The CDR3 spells CASGSGRRDYGYTF. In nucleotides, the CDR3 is TGTGCTAGTGGTTCTGGACGGCGGGACTATGGCTACACCTTC.

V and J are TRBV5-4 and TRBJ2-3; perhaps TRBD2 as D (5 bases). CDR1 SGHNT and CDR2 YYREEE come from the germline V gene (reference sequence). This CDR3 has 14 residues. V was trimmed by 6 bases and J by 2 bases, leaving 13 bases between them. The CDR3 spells CASKRPGFTDTQYF. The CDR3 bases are TGTGCCAGCAAGCGACCGGGGTTCACAGATACGCAGTATTTT.

Here the CDR3 DNA reads TGTGCCAGCAGTCCCGGGGTTAACTATGGCTACACCTTC. Translated, it gives CASSPGVNYGYTF. The gene calls are TRBV6-1 and TRBJ1-2; D unresolved. The CDR3 runs to 13 residues. The germline V and J ends were trimmed by 5 bases and 1 base, with 8 bases remaining between them. Per germline, CDR1 MNHNS and CDR2 SASEGT.

DNA for the CDR3: TGTGCCAGCAGCGTAGGGGACGCCAGGGAGGCTGGAAACACCATATATTTT. Protein sequence: CASSVGDAREAGNTIYF. The genes are TRBV9 and TRBJ1-3, with a possible D match to TRBD1 (5 bases). The germline CDR1 and CDR2 sequences are SGDLS and YYNGEE. Trimming took 0 bases from V and 2 from J, leaving 15 bases between them. The CDR3 runs 17 residues.

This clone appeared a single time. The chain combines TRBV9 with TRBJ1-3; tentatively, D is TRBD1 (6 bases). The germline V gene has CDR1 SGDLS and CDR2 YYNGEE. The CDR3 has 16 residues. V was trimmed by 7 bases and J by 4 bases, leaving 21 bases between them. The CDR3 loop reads CASSVGGEQGGNTIYF. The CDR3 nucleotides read TGTGCCAGCTCCGTAGGGGGGGAGCAGGGAGGAAACACCATATATTTT.

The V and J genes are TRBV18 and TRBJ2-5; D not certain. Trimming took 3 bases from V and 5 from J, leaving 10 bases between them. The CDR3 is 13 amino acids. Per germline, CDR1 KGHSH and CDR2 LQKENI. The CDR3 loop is CASSPPGGETQYF. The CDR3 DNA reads TGTGCCAGCTCACCCCCGGGTGGGGAGACCCAGTACTTC.

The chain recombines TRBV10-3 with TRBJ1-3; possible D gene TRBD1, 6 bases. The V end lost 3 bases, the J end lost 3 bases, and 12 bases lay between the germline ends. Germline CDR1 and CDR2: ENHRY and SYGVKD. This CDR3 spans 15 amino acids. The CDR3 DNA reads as TGTGCCATCAGTGATTCAGGGGTTTTTGGAAACACCATATATTTT. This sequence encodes CAISDSGVFGNTIYF.

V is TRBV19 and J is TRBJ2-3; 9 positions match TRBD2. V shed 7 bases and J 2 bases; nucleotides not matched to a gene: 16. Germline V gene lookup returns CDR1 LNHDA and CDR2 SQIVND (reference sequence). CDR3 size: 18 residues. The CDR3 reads CASMGVLWREGPTDTQYF. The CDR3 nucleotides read TGTGCCAGTATGGGCGTTTTGTGGCGGGAGGGCCCCACAGATACGCAGTATTTT.

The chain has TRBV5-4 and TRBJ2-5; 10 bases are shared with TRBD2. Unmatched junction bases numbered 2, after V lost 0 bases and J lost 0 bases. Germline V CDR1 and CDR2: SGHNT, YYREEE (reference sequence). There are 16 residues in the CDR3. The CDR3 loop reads CASSLGAGGYQETQYF. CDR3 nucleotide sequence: TGTGCCAGCAGCTTGGGAGCGGGGGGGTACCAAGAGACCCAGTACTTC.

The CDR3 here is CASSPLQAHYGYTF. The CDR3 coding sequence is TGCGCCAGCAGCCCCCTTCAGGCGCACTATGGCTACACCTTC. The chain recombines TRBV5-1 with TRBJ1-2; D ambiguous. CDR1 SGHRS and CDR2 YFSETQ come from the germline V gene. The CDR3 is 14 amino acids. V shed 4 bases and J shed 3 bases, with 13 bases lying between them.

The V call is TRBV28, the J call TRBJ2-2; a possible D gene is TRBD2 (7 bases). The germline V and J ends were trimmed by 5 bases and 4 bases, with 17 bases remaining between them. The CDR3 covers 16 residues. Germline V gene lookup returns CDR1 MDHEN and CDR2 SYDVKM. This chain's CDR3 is CASSPRGEGVTGELFF. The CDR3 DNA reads TGTGCCAGCAGTCCTAGGGGGGAGGGGGTCACCGGGGAGCTGTTTTTT.

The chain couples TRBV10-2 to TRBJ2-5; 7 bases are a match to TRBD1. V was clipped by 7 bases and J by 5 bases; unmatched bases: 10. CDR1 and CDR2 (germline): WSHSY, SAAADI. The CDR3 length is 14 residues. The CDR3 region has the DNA TGCGCCAGCACCGACCCAAGACAGGGCGAGACCCAGTACTTC. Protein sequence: CASTDPRQGETQYF.

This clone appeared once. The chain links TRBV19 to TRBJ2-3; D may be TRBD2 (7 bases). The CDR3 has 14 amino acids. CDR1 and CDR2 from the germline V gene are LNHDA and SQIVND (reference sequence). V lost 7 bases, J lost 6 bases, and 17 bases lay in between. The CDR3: CASTRGGASDTQYF. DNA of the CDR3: TGTGCCAGTACGAGGGGGGGGGCCAGCGATACGCAGTATTTT.

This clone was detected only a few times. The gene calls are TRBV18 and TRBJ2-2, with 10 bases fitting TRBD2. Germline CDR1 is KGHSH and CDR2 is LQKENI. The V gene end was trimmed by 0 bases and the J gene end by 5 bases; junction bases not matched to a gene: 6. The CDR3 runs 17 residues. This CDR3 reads CASSPPVAGGRTGELFF. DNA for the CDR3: TGTGCCAGCTCACCACCAGTAGCGGGGGGTCGAACCGGGGAGCTGTTTTTT.

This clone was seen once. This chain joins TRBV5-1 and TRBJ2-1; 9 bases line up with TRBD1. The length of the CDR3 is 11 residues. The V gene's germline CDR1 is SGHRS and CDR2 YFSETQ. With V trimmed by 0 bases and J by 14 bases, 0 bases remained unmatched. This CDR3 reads CASSLGTGEFF. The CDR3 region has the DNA TGCGCCAGCAGCTTGGGGACAGGGGAGTTCTTC.

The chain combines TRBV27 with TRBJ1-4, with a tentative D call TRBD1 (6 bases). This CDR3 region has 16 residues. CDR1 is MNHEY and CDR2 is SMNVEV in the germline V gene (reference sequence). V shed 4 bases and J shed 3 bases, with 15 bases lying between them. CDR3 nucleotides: TGTGCCAGCAGTTCAGGGGTTCAACACCCTAATGAAAAACTGTTTTTT. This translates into CASSSGVQHPNEKLFF.

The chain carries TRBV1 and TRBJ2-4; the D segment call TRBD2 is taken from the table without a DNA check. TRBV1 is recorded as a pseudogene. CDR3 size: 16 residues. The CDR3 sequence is CTSRPRTSGAKNIQYF. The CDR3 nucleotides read TGCACCAGCAGACCCAGGACTAGCGGGGCCAAAAACATTCAGTACTTC.

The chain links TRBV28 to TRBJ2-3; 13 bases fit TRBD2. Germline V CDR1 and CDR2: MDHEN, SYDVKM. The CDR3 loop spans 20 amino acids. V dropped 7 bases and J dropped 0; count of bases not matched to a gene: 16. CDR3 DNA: TGTGCCAGCACCCTCCGGAGACTAGCGGGAGGCCGTGCTAGCACAGATACGCAGTATTTT. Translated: CASTLRRLAGGRASTDTQYF.

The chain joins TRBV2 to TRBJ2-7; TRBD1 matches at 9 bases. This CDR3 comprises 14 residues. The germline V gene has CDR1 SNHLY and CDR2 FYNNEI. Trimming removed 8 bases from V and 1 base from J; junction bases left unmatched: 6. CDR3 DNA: TGTGCCAGCCCACCAGACAGGGGGTCCTACGAGCAGTACTTC. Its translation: CASPPDRGSYEQYF.

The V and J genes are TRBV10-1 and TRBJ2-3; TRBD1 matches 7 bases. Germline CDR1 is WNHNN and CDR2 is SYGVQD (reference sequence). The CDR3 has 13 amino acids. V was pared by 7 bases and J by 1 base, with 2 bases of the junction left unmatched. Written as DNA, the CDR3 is TGCGCCAGCAATACAGGGGGCACAGATACGCAGTATTTT. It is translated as CASNTGGTDTQYF.